This paragraph reports one T cell receptor beta chain. The specificity of this receptor is unknown. No qualities accompany the bases; no much larger clone lies one base away. The immunoSEQ Assay, a bias-controlled multiplex PCR, was used to amplify TCRbeta CDR3 regions from genomic DNA. The paper's data handling went like this. The number of nucleated cells in each sample was estimated by amplification of reference gene primers within the assay. To quantify the absolute abundance of each unique TCRbeta CDR3 rearrangement, sequence reads were collapsed and filtered. For each sample, productive Simpson clonality was calculated as the square root of Simpson's diversity index across productive rearrangements. TCRdb took over this immuneACCESS table, retaining in-frame rearrangements with V and J assigned. Such tables are incomplete; in checked studies, under half of the missing clones stem from an unresolved V gene, and the remainder is unexplained. V, J and clone size were drawn from that table, and D and trimming were deduced from the DNA. Counted in this sample were roughly 100,000 clones; roughly 79% of them appeared once. Together, the top ten hold 4% to 6% of the sample.

Here V drops 5 bases and J drops 6 bases, and the junction holds 8 bases not matched to any gene. CDR1 SGHRS and CDR2 YFSETQ were looked up in the germline V gene. The CDR3 has 14 amino acids, counting the end cysteine and phenylalanine. Only the CDR3 portion is preserved as DNA: 42 bases, with reading frame beginning at the first base. This entry is derived from a study of blood T cell repertoires in COVID-19 (dated by TCRdb to between 2020 and 2021). With respect to the entire study: Samples covering the acute and convalescent phases of COVID-19 were provided by collaborators in the United States, Italy and Spain. The repertoires were made available in a free public database intended to serve as a resource for research on the immune response to SARS-CoV-2. The material from the prospective study consisted of cDNA or gDNA derived from T cells, B-cell-depleted T cells, or PBMCs. Subjects who had been exposed to COVID-19, were actively infected with it, or had recovered from it provided the deeply sampled blood TCRbeta repertoires that made up the dataset. Nearly every sample came with metadata listing a de-identified subject ID, COVID-19 status, age in years and sex. Where available, HLA class I and class II types were obtained from metadata supplied by the sample provider rather than from assay-based typing. Samples were obtained from the ongoing ImmuneRACE study (first 160 participants) and from 1,254 subjects provided by 6 global collaborators. Study-wide conclusions, independent of this receptor: The amount of clinical and demographic metadata varied by source and participant and was provided uncurated.

One collaborating source in Seattle enrolled patients while the patients were actively infected and followed the patients over time throughout the course of disease. Whole blood was collected in K2EDTA tubes by collaborating institutions according to the institutions' own protocols. For TCRbeta analysis, collaborator samples were shipped as frozen whole blood, as isolated PBMCs, or as DNA extracted from either sample type. The source is an elderly man with COVID-19, enrolled during active disease. This receptor chain uses TRBV5-1 and TRBJ2-3, with 8 bases matching TRBD2. Sequencing was done on a sample of peripheral blood. The nucleotides read TGCGCCAGCAGGAACGGGGGGGCAAGTGATACGCAGTATTTT. It translates to CASRNGGASDTQYF.